The 5 T cell receptor beta chains below were found in one sample sequenced in a study of shared clonotypes between healthy human individuals. Repertoires were generated with immunoSEQ multiplex PCR, while TCRdb's copy carries only in-frame clones and drops some. The repertoire includes roughly 1 million clones, around 78% of them detected once, and 0.4% to 0.55% sits in the top ten. The sequenced sample consisted of memory CD4+ T cells from PBMCs. The sample's subset: CD45RA-negative fraction. The receptors come from a man in his late teens or twenties in good health. Some clones in this sample may be carry-over from other donors' samples.

The genes are TRBV5-1 and TRBJ2-1; 9 bases are a match to TRBD1. This CDR3 is 16 amino acids long. Germline loops: CDR1 SGHRS, CDR2 YFSETQ. Trimming removed 7 bases from V and 1 base from J; junction bases left unmatched: 9. CDR3 DNA: TGCGCCAGCGGTCGCCGGGACAGGGCATCCTACAATGAGCAGTTCTTC. It yields the protein CASGRRDRASYNEQFF.

Turning to this clone: The same CDR3 arises from other DNA sequences in this sample as well. This chain links TRBV7-2 with TRBJ2-2; D uncertain. Trimming left V 1 base short and J 1 base short, with 4 bases between. Germline lookup yields CDR1 SGHTA and CDR2 FQGNSA. The CDR3 is 14 amino acids. This CDR3 reads CASSLEVNTGELFF. DNA of the CDR3: TGTGCCAGCAGCTTAGAGGTGAACACCGGGGAGCTGTTTTTT. Full variable domain (missing parts from reference TRBV7-2 and TRBJ2-2): GAGVSQSPSNKVTEKGKDVELRCDPISGHTALYWYRQSLGQGLEFLIYFQGNSAPDKSGLPSDRFSAERTGGSVSTLTIQRTQQEDSAVYLCASSLEVNTGELFFGEGSRLTVL.

The chain carries TRBV30 and TRBJ2-7, with 11 bases lining up with TRBD2. TRBJ2-5 matches the DNA end more closely, so the J call is doubtful. The CDR3 loop spans 16 amino acids. Looked up from germline, CDR1 is GTSNPN and CDR2 is SVGIG (reference sequence). CDR3 nucleotides: TGTGCCTGGAGGGACCCCCGGCTAGCGGGGGGAGAGACCCAGTACTTC. Protein sequence: CAWRDPRLAGGETQYF.

The genes are TRBV7-3 and TRBJ1-5; a weak D match, TRBD1 (5 bases). V was pared by 5 bases and J by 2 bases, with 13 bases between. CDR3 length equals 15 residues. Germline CDR1 and CDR2: SGHTA and FQGTGA. The CDR3 coding sequence is TGTGCCAGCAGCAAGGACCGAGGGGGCAATCAGCCCCAGCATTTT. It yields the protein CASSKDRGGNQPQHF.

This clone was seen only a few times. The chain is built from TRBV19 and TRBJ2-4; 8 nucleotides agree with TRBD2. Trimming at V came to 5 bases and at J to 7 bases, leaving 7 bases not matched to a gene. Germline V lookup: CDR1 LNHDA, CDR2 SQIVND (reference sequence). The CDR3 is 14 residues long. CDR3 nucleotide sequence: TGTGCCAGTAGTCTGATAGCGGGACTGAACATTCAGTACTTC. It specifies CASSLIAGLNIQYF.